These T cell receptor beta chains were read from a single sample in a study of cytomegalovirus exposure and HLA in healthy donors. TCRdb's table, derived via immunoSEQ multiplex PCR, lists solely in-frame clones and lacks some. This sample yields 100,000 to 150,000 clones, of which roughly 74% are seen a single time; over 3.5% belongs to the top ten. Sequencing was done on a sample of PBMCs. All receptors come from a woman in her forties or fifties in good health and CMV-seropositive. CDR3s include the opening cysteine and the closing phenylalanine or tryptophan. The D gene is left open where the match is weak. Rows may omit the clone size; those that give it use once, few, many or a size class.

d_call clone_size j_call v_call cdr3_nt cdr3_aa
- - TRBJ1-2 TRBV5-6 TGTGCCAGCAGCTTGGGGAGACGCTATGGCTACACCTTC CASSLGRRYGYTF
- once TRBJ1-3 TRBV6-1 TGTGCCAGCAGACAGGGATCTGGAAACACCATATATTTT CASRQGSGNTIYF
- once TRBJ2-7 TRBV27 TGTGCCAGCAGGCTGGGAGTTGGCTCCTACGAGCAGTACTTC CASRLGVGSYEQYF
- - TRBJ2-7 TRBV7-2 TGTGCCAGCAGCTTAGCGGGCAGATATTACGAGCAGTACTTC CASSLAGRYYEQYF
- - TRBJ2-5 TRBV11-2 TGTGCCAGCAGCTTAGATGGGGGGGGGCATGTTGGGAAAATACAAGAGACCCAGTACTTC CASSLDGGGHVGKIQETQYF
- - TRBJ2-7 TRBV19 TGTGCCAGTACTGTAACAGGCGCCTACGAGCAGTACTTC CASTVTGAYEQYF
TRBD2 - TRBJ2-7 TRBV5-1 TGCGCCAGCAGCGTAGGGACTAGCGGGCGAAGCTCCTACGAGCAGTACTTC CASSVGTSGRSSYEQYF
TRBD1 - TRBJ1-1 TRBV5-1 TGCGCCAGCAGCTATTCCGGGACAGGGACAGAAGCTTTCTTT CASSYSGTGTEAFF
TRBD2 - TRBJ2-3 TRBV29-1 TGCAGCGTTGAGGGGCTAGCGGGGGGCCTTACGCAGTATTTT CSVEGLAGGLTQYF
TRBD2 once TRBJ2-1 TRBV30 TGTGCCTGGGACTCCGGGACTAGCGGGGGGGGCTATGAGCAGTTCTTC CAWDSGTSGGGYEQFF
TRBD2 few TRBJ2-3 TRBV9 TGTGCCAGCAGCGTAGCAAGCGGGGGGGCCCAAGATACGCAGTATTTT CASSVASGGAQDTQYF
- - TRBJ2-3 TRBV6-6 TGTGCCAGCAAGGATCAGGGGCAGGGCACAGATACGCAGTATTTT CASKDQGQGTDTQYF
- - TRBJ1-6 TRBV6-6 TGTGCCACCCGACGCCCGGGGGACTTTAATTCACCCCTCCACTTT CATRRPGDFNSPLHF
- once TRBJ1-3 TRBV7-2 TGTGCCAGCAGCTTAGCACAGGCCTTCTCTGGAAACACCATATATTTT CASSLAQAFSGNTIYF
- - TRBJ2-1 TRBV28 TGTGCCAGCAGTTCGATGGGAGAGAACAATGAGCAGTTCTTC CASSSMGENNEQFF
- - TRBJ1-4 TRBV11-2 TGTGCCAGCAGCCCCGGGGGAACAACTAATGAAAAACTGTTTTTT CASSPGGTTNEKLFF
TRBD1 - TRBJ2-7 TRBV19 TGTGCCAGTAGTGGGGACAGGTCCTACGAGCAGTACTTC CASSGDRSYEQYF
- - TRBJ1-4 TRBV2 TGTGCCAGCAGCGCCGGCGGAGGTAATGAAAAACTGTTTTTT CASSAGGGNEKLFF
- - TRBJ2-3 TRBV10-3 TGTGCCATCAGTGAGTCCACAGATAACACAGATACGCAGTATTTT CAISESTDNTDTQYF
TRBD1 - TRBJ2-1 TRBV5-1 TGCGCCAGCACTATCGGGACAGGGATCCCCCATGAGCAGTTCTTC CASTIGTGIPHEQFF
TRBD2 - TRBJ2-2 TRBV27 TGTGCCAGCACGGGGGGGCTAAACACCGGGGAGCTGTTTTTT CASTGGLNTGELFF
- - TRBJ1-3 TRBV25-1 TGTGCCAGCAGTGACAGCTCTGGAAACACCATATATTTT CASSDSSGNTIYF
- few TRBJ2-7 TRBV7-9 TGTTCCAGCAGCGACCGACAGCACTACGAGCAGTACTTC CSSSDRQHYEQYF
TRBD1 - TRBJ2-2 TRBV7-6 TGTGCCAGCAGCTTGGGGACAGGGTTGACCGGGGAGCTGTTTTTT CASSLGTGLTGELFF
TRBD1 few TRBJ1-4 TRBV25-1 TGTGCCAGCAGTCCCCAGGGGGGACGTTTAGAAAAACTGTTTTTT CASSPQGGRLEKLFF
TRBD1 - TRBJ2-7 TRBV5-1 TGCGCCAGCTCGGGACAGTCCACCTACGAGCAGTACTTC CASSGQSTYEQYF
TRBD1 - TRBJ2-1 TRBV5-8 TGTGCCAGCAGCTTAGGACAGGGGTACAATGAGCAGTTCTTC CASSLGQGYNEQFF
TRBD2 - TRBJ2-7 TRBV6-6 TGTGCCAGCAGTCCCGGACTAGCGGGGGCTAAGGACGAGCAGTACTTC CASSPGLAGAKDEQYF
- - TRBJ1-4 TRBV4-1 TGCGCCAGCAGCCAAGATCGGACCCGCCGGCGGGGTAAAAAACTGTTTTTT CASSQDRTRRRGKKLFF
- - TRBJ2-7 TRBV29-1 TGCAGCGCCGTAGGAAGGGCAGGGGAGAGGTACGAGCAGTACTTC CSAVGRAGERYEQYF
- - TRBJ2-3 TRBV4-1 TGCGCCAGCAGCCAGCCAGGGGCAGATACGCAGTATTTT CASSQPGADTQYF
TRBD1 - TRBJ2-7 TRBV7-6 TGTGCCAGCAGCTGGGGACAGGGGAGAACGTACGAGCAGTACTTC CASSWGQGRTYEQYF
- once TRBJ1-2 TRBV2 TGTGCCAGCAGTGAAGCAAAAGGACAGAACTATGGCTACACCTTC CASSEAKGQNYGYTF
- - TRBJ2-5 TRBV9 TGTGCCAGCAGCGGAGGAGACGGCTACCAAGAGACCCAGTACTTC CASSGGDGYQETQYF
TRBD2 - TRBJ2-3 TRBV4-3 TGCGCCAGCAGCCAAGGGAGCGGGGGGGCCAGTATGACAGATACGCAGTATTTT CASSQGSGGASMTDTQYF
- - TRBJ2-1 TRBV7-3 TGTGCCAGCAGCCCCTCTACTGGTGAGCAGTTCTTC CASSPSTGEQFF
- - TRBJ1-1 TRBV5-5 TGTGCCAGCAGCAACAGGGTGTCCACGAACACTGAAGCTTTCTTT CASSNRVSTNTEAFF
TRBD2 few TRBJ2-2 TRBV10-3 TGTGCCATCAAGAGCGGGGTGGACACCGGGGAGCTGTTTTTT CAIKSGVDTGELFF
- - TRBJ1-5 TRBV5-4 TGTGCCAGCAGCTTGGACGGGGGGCCACAGCCCCAGCATTTT CASSLDGGPQPQHF
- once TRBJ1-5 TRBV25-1 TGTGCCAACGGGGGGGTGTTCAGCAATCAGCCCCAGCATTTT CANGGVFSNQPQHF
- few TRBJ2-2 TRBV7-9 TGTTCCAGCAGCTTAGCGGCAGGGCGGACGAACACCGGGGAGCTGTTTTTT CSSSLAAGRTNTGELFF
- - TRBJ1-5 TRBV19 TGTGCCAGTAGTATAGATGGGCACACAGGGAAGAGGGCTCAGCCCCAGCATTTT CASSIDGHTGKRAQPQHF
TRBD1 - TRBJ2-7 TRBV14 TGTGCCAGCAGCTATCGACAGGGCTCCTACGAGCAGTACTTC CASSYRQGSYEQYF